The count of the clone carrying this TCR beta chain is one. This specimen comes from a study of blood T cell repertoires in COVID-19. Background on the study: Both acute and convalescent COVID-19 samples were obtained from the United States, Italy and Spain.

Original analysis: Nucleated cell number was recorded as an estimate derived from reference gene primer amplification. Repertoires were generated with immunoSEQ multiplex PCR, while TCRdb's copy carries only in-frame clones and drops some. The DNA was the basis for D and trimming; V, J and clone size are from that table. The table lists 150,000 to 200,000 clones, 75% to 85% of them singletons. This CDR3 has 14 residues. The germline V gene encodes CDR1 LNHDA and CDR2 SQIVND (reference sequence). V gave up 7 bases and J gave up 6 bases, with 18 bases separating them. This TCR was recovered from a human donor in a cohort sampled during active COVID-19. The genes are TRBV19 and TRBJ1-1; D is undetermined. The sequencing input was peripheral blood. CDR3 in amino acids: CASTSGRAGAEAFF. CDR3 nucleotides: TGTGCCAGTACCTCCGGAAGGGCGGGAGCTGAAGCTTTCTTT. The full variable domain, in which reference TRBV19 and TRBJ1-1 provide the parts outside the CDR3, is DGGITQSPKYLFRKEGQNVTLSCEQNLNHDAMYWYRQDPGQGLRLIYYSQIVNDFQKGDIAEGYSVSREKKESFPLTVTSAQKNPTAFYLCASTSGRAGAEAFFGQGTRLTVV.